What follows are 25 T cell receptor beta chains derived from one specimen sequenced in a study of memory CD4+ T cells and cytomegalovirus serostatus (dated by TCRdb to between 2018 and 2021). A FACSAria II was used to sort memory CD4+ T cells, defined as single viable CD3+CD4+CD8-CD45RO+ cells. Libraries were constructed by the immunoSEQ multiplex PCR assay. TCRdb obtained this table from immuneACCESS and retained in-frame rearrangements with V and J assigned. These tables miss some clones; where compared with another copy, unresolved V genes account for less than half of the shortfall, and the remainder is unexplained. The sample records tens of thousands of clones, approximately 81% of which are singletons. Roughly 0.5% of the sample is held by the ten biggest clonotypes. What was sequenced was memory CD4+ T cells from blood. All receptors derive from an adult in good health and CMV-seronegative. Some clones in this sample may be carry-over from other donors' samples.

This clone came up once. V usage is TRBV30 and J usage is TRBJ1-2; tentatively, D is TRBD1 (6 bases). Between the trimmed V and J ends, which lost 1 base and 0 bases, there was a span of 15 bases. Looked up from germline, CDR1 is GTSNPN and CDR2 is SVGIG (reference sequence). CDR3 length: 16 amino acids. This CDR3 reads CAWSDTGIQTNYGYTF. The CDR3 nucleotides are TGTGCCTGGAGTGACACAGGGATTCAGACTAACTATGGCTACACCTTC.

The V call is TRBV5-1, the J call TRBJ2-3; no reliable D call. The CDR3 runs 16 residues. Looked up from germline, CDR1 is SGHRS and CDR2 is YFSETQ. V was trimmed by 0 bases and J by 6 bases, leaving 17 bases between them. The CDR3 sequence is CASSLDTGLIRDTQYF. The CDR3 DNA reads TGCGCCAGCAGCTTGGATACCGGCCTTATTCGGGATACGCAGTATTTT.

This chain joins TRBV6-1 and TRBJ1-4; 9 nucleotides line up with TRBD1. Losses at the gene ends were 8 bases for V and 8 bases for J; bases not matched to a gene: 9. The CDR3 sequence is 14 residues long. Germline V gene sequence: CDR1 MNHNS, CDR2 SASEGT. The CDR3 is CASDGTGKLEKLFF. CDR3 sequence (DNA): TGTGCCAGCGACGGGACAGGGAAGTTGGAAAAACTGTTTTTT.

The chain carries TRBV7-2 and TRBJ1-2; no clear D. Germline CDR1 is SGHTA and CDR2 is FQGNSA. The CDR3 extends over 15 amino acids. The V and J ends lost 2 bases and 6 bases respectively, with 16 bases between them. This CDR3 reads CASSLPLGILDGYTF. The CDR3 DNA reads TGTGCCAGCAGCTTACCTCTCGGGATCCTCGATGGCTACACCTTC. Using reference TRBV7-2 and TRBJ1-2 for the parts outside the CDR3, the full variable domain is GAGVSQSPSNKVTEKGKDVELRCDPISGHTALYWYRQSLGQGLEFLIYFQGNSAPDKSGLPSDRFSAERTGGSVSTLTIQRTQQEDSAVYLCASSLPLGILDGYTFGSGTRLTVV.

The V gene is TRBV5-3, the J gene TRBJ1-6; no definite D call. TRBV5-3 is designated an ORF whose function remains uncertain. The V end was cut by 0 bases, the J end by 8 bases, with 12 bases between. CDR3 size: 15 residues. The chain's CDR3 is CARSLVESLHSPLHF. CDR3 DNA sequence: TGTGCCAGAAGCTTGGTGGAGAGTTTACATTCACCCCTCCACTTT.

This chain connects TRBV28 to TRBJ1-2; the D is unclear. The CDR3 consists of 13 residues. With 4 bases removed from V and 8 bases from J, the gap between germline ends came to 14 bases. CDR1 is MDHEN, CDR2 SYDVKM, per germline. In nucleotides, the CDR3 is TGTGCCAGCAGTTCCTACAGCGTTCTGGGCTACACCTTC. It specifies CASSSYSVLGYTF.

The V call is TRBV19, the J call TRBJ2-5; D is possibly TRBD1 or TRBD2 (5 bases each). Germline CDR1 LNHDA, CDR2 SQIVND (reference sequence). The CDR3 runs to 14 residues. Between the trimmed V and J ends, which lost 3 bases and 6 bases, there was a span of 14 bases. CDR3 bases: TGTGCCAGTAGTATCACTGGGGGAAGTAAGACCCAGTACTTC. This sequence encodes CASSITGGSKTQYF.

The chain joins TRBV6-4 to TRBJ2-1; a possible D gene is TRBD2 (6 bases). V was shortened by 6 bases and J by 4 bases, with 25 bases between the two germline ends. Germline V gene sequence: CDR1 MRHNA, CDR2 SNTAGT. This CDR3 has 18 amino acids. This chain's CDR3 is CASSLLGLSGSNYNEQFF. Here the CDR3 DNA reads TGTGCCAGCAGCCTATTAGGACTGAGCGGGTCTAATTACAATGAGCAGTTCTTC.

This chain links TRBV7-3 with TRBJ2-5; no clear D gene. The CDR3 extends over 15 amino acids. Trimming left V 3 bases short and J 2 bases short, with 13 bases between. Per the germline V gene, CDR1 is SGHTA and CDR2 is FQGTGA. The CDR3 spells CASSLSLGPQETQYF. The DNA for the CDR3 is TGTGCCAGCAGCTTGAGTTTGGGCCCTCAAGAGACCCAGTACTTC.

The CDR3 bases are TGTGCCAGCAGCGTAGCCCCGGGAGGGGGCGGCGAGCAGTACTTC. Protein sequence: CASSVAPGGGGEQYF. This rearrangement joins TRBV9 to TRBJ2-7, with TRBD2 as a possible D gene (8 bases). The V gene's germline CDR1 is SGDLS and CDR2 YYNGEE. The germline V and J ends were trimmed by 0 bases and 6 bases, with 16 bases remaining between them. The CDR3 is made up of 15 amino acids.

The CDR3 DNA sequence: TGCGCCAGCAGCCAAGTTGCGAGGCCCGACTATGGCTACACCTTC. It codes for CASSQVARPDYGYTF. The rearrangement joins TRBV4-1 to TRBJ1-2, with D hard to call. The CDR3 runs 15 residues. Looked up from germline, CDR1 is MGHRA and CDR2 is YSYEKL. V gave up 1 base and J gave up 3 bases, with 12 bases separating them.

This clone was seen a handful of times. The J gene is TRBJ1-6, the V gene TRBV6-1; no clear D. Per germline, CDR1 MNHNS and CDR2 SASEGT. CDR3 length equals 14 residues. V shed 4 bases and J shed 5 bases, with 9 bases lying between them. In nucleotides, the CDR3 is TGTGCCAGCAGTGTGATGGCAGATAATTCACCCCTCCACTTT. Its protein product is CASSVMADNSPLHF.

The rearrangement uses TRBV7-9 and TRBJ1-2, with D tentatively TRBD1 (5 bases). This CDR3 comprises 14 residues. The V end lost 3 bases, the J end lost 6 bases, and 14 bases lay between the germline ends. Germline loops: CDR1 SEHNR, CDR2 FQNEAQ (reference sequence). The CDR3 loop is CASSFQGSTDGYTF. CDR3 in DNA: TGTGCCAGCAGCTTCCAGGGATCAACGGATGGCTACACCTTC. Drawing the rest from reference TRBV7-9 and TRBJ1-2, the complete variable domain is DTGVSQNPRHKITKRGQNVTFRCDPISEHNRLYWYRQTLGQGPEFLTYFQNEAQLEKSRLLSDRFSAERPKGSFSTLEIQRTEQGDSAMYLCASSFQGSTDGYTFGSGTRLTVV.

This sequence joins TRBV19 and TRBJ2-7; 8 bases are a match to TRBD1. The germline V gene has CDR1 LNHDA and CDR2 SQIVND (reference sequence). This CDR3 is 14 amino acids long. The V gene end was trimmed by 8 bases and the J gene end by 8 bases; junction bases not matched to a gene: 14. The CDR3 DNA follows: TGTGCCAGTTCATCCGGGACAGGAGAGTCCCAGCAGTACTTC. It codes for CASSSGTGESQQYF.

This clone was counted a few times. This sequence joins TRBV28 and TRBJ2-5, with 9 bases matching TRBD2. This CDR3 spans 15 amino acids. Germline V gene data show CDR1 as MDHEN and CDR2 as SYDVKM. J lost 4 bases, V lost 5 bases, and 8 bases had no gene match. The CDR3 nucleotides are TGTGCCAGCAGTCCCGGAGGTAGCGGGAGAGAGACCCAGTACTTC. Protein product: CASSPGGSGRETQYF. Full variable domain (missing parts from reference TRBV28 and TRBJ2-5): DVKVTQSSRYLVKRTGEKVFLECVQDMDHENMFWYRQDPGLGLRLIYFSYDVKMKEKGDIPEGYSVSREKKERFSLILESASTNQTSMYLCASSPGGSGRETQYFGPGTRLLVL.

J is TRBJ2-1 and V is TRBV5-1; TRBD2 agrees at 11 bases. V shed 4 bases and J 0 bases; nucleotides not matched to a gene: 12. Germline V gene lookup returns CDR1 SGHRS and CDR2 YFSETQ. This CDR3 region has 19 residues. The CDR3 bases are TGCGCCAGCAGCCCCGGCGGTAGCGGGAGGGGGAGCTCCTACAATGAGCAGTTCTTC. This encodes CASSPGGSGRGSSYNEQFF.

This clone has just one count. The chain is built from TRBV18 and TRBJ1-1; tentative D call: TRBD1 (5 bases). V lost 6 bases and J lost 6, with 20 bases in between. This CDR3 comprises 15 residues. Germline loops: CDR1 KGHSH, CDR2 LQKENI. The CDR3 here is CASSPIRQGSAEAFF. The CDR3 region has the DNA TGTGCCAGCTCGCCTATTCGGCAGGGATCCGCTGAAGCTTTCTTT.

The rearrangement uses TRBV10-3 and TRBJ1-6, with 11 bases aligning to TRBD1. V shed 4 bases, J shed 4 bases, and the junction held 3 bases outside the gene matches. Per germline, CDR1 ENHRY and CDR2 SYGVKD. The length of the CDR3 is 16 residues. CDR3 sequence: CAISGGTGGYNSPLHF. CDR3 coding DNA: TGTGCCATCAGTGGTGGGACAGGGGGATATAATTCACCCCTCCACTTT.

As DNA, the CDR3 is TGTGCCAGCAGCCCGACTGGAAATCAGCCCCAGCATTTT. This gives the protein CASSPTGNQPQHF. V is TRBV6-1 and J is TRBJ1-5; D not resolved. Trimming shortened V by 6 bases and J by 4 bases, and 10 bases separated the two germline ends. Germline CDR1 and CDR2: MNHNS and SASEGT. The CDR3 is made up of 13 amino acids.

The gene calls are TRBV11-2 and TRBJ1-1; D is perhaps TRBD1 (5 bases). CDR3 length equals 15 residues. CDR1 is SGHAT and CDR2 is FQNNGV in the germline V gene. The V and J ends lost 4 bases and 0 bases respectively, with 12 bases between them. Written as DNA, the CDR3 is TGTGCCAGCAGCTCTAACAGGACCATGAACACTGAAGCTTTCTTT. Translation gives CASSSNRTMNTEAFF.

This clone appeared a few times. The gene calls are TRBV10-1 and TRBJ1-2; D gene unclear. Trimming pared 5 bases from V and 4 bases from J, leaving 2 bases between. In germline, CDR1 is WNHNN, CDR2 SYGVQD (reference sequence). CDR3 length: 10 amino acids. The CDR3 DNA reads TGCGCCAGCAGTTTCTATGGCTACACCTTC. It codes for CASSFYGYTF.

This chain connects TRBV2 to TRBJ2-2; 13 nucleotides match TRBD2. This CDR3 has 16 residues. The V and J ends lost 4 bases and 8 bases, in that order; junction bases with no gene match: 7. Germline V gene sequence: CDR1 SNHLY, CDR2 FYNNEI. The CDR3 protein is CASSVGRTSGRGELFF. The CDR3 bases are TGTGCCAGCAGTGTAGGGCGGACTAGCGGGAGAGGGGAGCTGTTTTTT.

The rearrangement links TRBV18 to TRBJ1-2; the match to TRBD1 covers 8 bases. Germline loops: CDR1 KGHSH, CDR2 LQKENI. The CDR3 spans 13 residues. Trimming at V came to 5 bases and at J to 6 bases, leaving 5 bases not matched to a gene. In DNA, the CDR3 is TGTGCCAGCTCAATGGCGACAGGGGATGGCTACACCTTC. Its protein is CASSMATGDGYTF.

This chain uses TRBV6-1 with TRBJ2-5; 9 bases are a match to TRBD2. CDR3 size: 17 residues. Germline V CDR1 and CDR2: MNHNS, SASEGT. Losses at the gene ends were 2 bases for V and 1 base for J; bases not matched to a gene: 8. CDR3 sequence: CASSESASGRSQETQYF. CDR3 in DNA: TGTGCCAGCAGTGAATCGGCCAGCGGGAGGTCCCAAGAGACCCAGTACTTC.

V is TRBV5-1 and J is TRBJ2-5; 7 nucleotides agree with TRBD1. Germline V gene data show CDR1 as SGHRS and CDR2 as YFSETQ. J gave up 3 bases and V 1 base, and 6 bases lay outside the gene matches. The CDR3 is made up of 15 amino acids. The CDR3 region has the DNA TGCGCCAGCAGCTTGAGAGGGGGCCGAGAAGAGACCCAGTACTTC. Translated: CASSLRGGREETQYF.